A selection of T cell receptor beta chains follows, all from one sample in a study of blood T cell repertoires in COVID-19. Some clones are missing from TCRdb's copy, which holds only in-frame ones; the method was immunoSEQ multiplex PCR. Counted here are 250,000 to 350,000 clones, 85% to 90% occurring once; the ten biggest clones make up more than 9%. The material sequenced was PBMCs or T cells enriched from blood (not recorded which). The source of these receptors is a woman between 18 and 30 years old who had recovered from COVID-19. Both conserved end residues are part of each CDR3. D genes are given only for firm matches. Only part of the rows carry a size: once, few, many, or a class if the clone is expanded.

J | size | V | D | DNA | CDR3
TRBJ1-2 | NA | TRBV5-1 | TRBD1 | TGCGCCAGCAGCCCTCAGGGGGGCCAGAGGGGCTACACCTTC | CASSPQGGQRGYTF
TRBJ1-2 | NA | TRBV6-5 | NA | TGTGCCAGCAGTTACTCGTTGGACACGACAGGCTACACCTTC | CASSYSLDTTGYTF
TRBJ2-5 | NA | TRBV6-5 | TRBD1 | TGTGCCAGCAGTTACGGGACCGGGACAGGGAGGGTGACCCAGTACTTC | CASSYGTGTGRVTQYF
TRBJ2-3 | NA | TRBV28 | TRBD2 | TGTGCCAGCAGTTTATGGACGGTAGCGGGGGGCGCAGATACGCAGTATTTT | CASSLWTVAGGADTQYF
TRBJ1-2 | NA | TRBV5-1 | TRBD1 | TGCGCCAGCAGCTTGGGACAGGGAAACTATGGCTACACCTTC | CASSLGQGNYGYTF
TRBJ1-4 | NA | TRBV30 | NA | TGTGCCTGGAGCAACGGACAAGACAGAGTTAATGAAAAACTGTTTTTT | CAWSNGQDRVNEKLFF
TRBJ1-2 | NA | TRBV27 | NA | TGTGCCAGCAGTTTAGAGCGGCAGAGCCATGGCTACACCTTC | CASSLERQSHGYTF
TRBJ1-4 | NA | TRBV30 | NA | TGTGCCTGGAGTCTCAGTGAAAAACTGTTTTTT | CAWSLSEKLFF
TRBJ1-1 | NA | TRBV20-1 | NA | TGCAGTGCTAGTCTGCTACGGTATTCCACTGAAGCTTTCTTT | CSASLLRYSTEAFF
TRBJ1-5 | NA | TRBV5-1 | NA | TGCGCCAGCAGCTTGGCGGCAGGGGATCGGCCCCAGCATTTT | CASSLAAGDRPQHF
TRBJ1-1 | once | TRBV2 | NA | TGTGCCACTTCATTCCAGGGCAACACTGAAGCTTTCTTT | CATSFQGNTEAFF
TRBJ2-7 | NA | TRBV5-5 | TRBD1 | TGTGCCAGCAGCCCGCGACAGGGATCTTCCTACGAGCAGTACTTC | CASSPRQGSSYEQYF
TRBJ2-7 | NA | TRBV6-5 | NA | TGTGCCAGCAGTACTACCCGACTGTCCTACGAGCAGTACTTC | CASSTTRLSYEQYF
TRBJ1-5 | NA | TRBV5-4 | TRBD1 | TGTGCCAGCAGCTGGGACAGAAATCAGCCCCAGCATTTT | CASSWDRNQPQHF
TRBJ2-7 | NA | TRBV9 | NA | TGTGCCAGCAGTCAAATCCGGGACATTCCCTACGAGCAGTACTTC | CASSQIRDIPYEQYF
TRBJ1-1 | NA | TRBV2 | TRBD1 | TGTGCCAGCAGTATCCGCCAGGGGGGCACTGAAGCTTTCTTT | CASSIRQGGTEAFF
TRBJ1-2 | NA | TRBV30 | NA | TGTGCCTCGGACAGTCTTTCTTATGGCTACACCTTC | CASDSLSYGYTF
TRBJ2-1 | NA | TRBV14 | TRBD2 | TGTGCCAGCAGCCAAGCGAGGACTAGCGGGAGCAATGAGCAGTTCTTC | CASSQARTSGSNEQFF
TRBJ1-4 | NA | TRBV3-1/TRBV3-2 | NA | TGTGCCAGCAGAGGCGCAGGGGTAGAAGAAAAACTGTTTTTT | CASRGAGVEEKLFF
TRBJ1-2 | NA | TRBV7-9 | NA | TGTGCCAGCAGCACCGGGAACGGCTATGGCTACACCTTC | CASSTGNGYGYTF
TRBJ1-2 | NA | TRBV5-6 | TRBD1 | TGTGCCAGCAGCTCCGGGACAGGGGGCTTCTATGGCTACACCTTC | CASSSGTGGFYGYTF
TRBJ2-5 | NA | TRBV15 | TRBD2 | TGTGCCACCAGCATACTGCGACTAGCGGGAATGCCGGAGACCCAGTACTTC | CATSILRLAGMPETQYF
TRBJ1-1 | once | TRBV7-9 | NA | TGTGCCAGCAGACCCGAGGACACTGAAGCTTTCTTT | CASRPEDTEAFF
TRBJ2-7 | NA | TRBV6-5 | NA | TGTGCCAGCAGTCGTCCCTTATCGGGTACCTACGAGCAGTACTTC | CASSRPLSGTYEQYF
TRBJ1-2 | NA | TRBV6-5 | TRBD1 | TGTGCCAGCCATGAACCGAGCAGGGGGTATAATGGCTACACCTTC | CASHEPSRGYNGYTF
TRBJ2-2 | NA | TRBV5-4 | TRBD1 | TGTGCCAGCAGCGTCCGGGACAGGTCGGAAACCAAGGGGGAGCTGTTTTTT | CASSVRDRSETKGELFF
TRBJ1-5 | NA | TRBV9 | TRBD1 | TGTGCCAGCAGTCTTGGACAGGGTAATCAGCCCCAGCATTTT | CASSLGQGNQPQHF
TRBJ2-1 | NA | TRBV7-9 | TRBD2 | TGTGCCAGCAGCGCCGGAGCGGGAGTTTTCAATGAGCAGTTCTTC | CASSAGAGVFNEQFF
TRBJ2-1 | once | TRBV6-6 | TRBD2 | TGTGCCAGCAGTTCCGAGCGGGAGTCTCTGGTCTTC | CASSSERESLVF
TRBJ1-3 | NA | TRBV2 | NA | TGTGCCAGCAGCGGCGACAGACTTACCTCTGGAAACACCATATATTTT | CASSGDRLTSGNTIYF
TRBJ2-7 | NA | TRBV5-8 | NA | TGTGCCAGCAGCTTGGTATCTTACGAGCAGTACTTC | CASSLVSYEQYF
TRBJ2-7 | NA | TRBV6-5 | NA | TGTGCCAGCAGTTACTCGAGGGTATACCGCGAGCAGTACTTC | CASSYSRVYREQYF